The 2 T cell receptor beta chains below come from one sample, sequenced in a study of Graves' ophthalmopathy and Graves' hyperthyroidism. Amplification of the TCR beta CDR3 regions used RNA transcripts (as template). Amplification began with first-round RT-PCR using HTBI primers, then second-round multiplex PCR was performed. From the multiplex PCR reads, TCRdb called clonotypes with MiXCR, one entry per CDR3 protein. Among approximately 480,000 distinct CDR3 sequences listed, 14% were seen once. Sequenced material: blood. These receptors all come from a woman in her 30s with Graves' ophthalmopathy.

The rearrangement joins TRBV11-1 to TRBJ2-5, with TRBD2 identical over 12 bases. Germline-derived CDR1 and CDR2 are SGHAT and FQDESV (reference sequence). V lost 5 bases, J lost 5 bases, and 12 bases stayed unmatched. CDR3 size: 17 residues. The CDR3 here is CASSLPTSGRDLETQYF. CDR3 DNA sequence: TGTGCCAGCAGCCTACCGACTAGCGGGAGAGATTTGGAGACCCAGTACTTC. The complete variable domain, with remaining parts taken from reference TRBV11-1 and TRBJ2-5, reads EAEVAQSPRYKITEKSQAVAFWCDPISGHATLYWYRQILGQGPELLVQFQDESVVDDSQLPKDRFSAERLKGVDSTLKIQPAELGDSAMYLCASSLPTSGRDLETQYFGPGTRLLVL.

Many counts were recorded for this clonotype. The chain joins TRBV6-5 to TRBJ2-7, with 12 bases that match TRBD2. The V and J ends lost 7 bases and 4 bases, in that order; junction bases with no gene match: 2. CDR1 and CDR2 (germline): MNHEY, SVGAGI. The CDR3 length is 13 residues. Written as DNA, the CDR3 is TGTGCCAGCATACTAGCGGGAGGATACGAGCAGTACTTC. It codes for CASILAGGYEQYF.